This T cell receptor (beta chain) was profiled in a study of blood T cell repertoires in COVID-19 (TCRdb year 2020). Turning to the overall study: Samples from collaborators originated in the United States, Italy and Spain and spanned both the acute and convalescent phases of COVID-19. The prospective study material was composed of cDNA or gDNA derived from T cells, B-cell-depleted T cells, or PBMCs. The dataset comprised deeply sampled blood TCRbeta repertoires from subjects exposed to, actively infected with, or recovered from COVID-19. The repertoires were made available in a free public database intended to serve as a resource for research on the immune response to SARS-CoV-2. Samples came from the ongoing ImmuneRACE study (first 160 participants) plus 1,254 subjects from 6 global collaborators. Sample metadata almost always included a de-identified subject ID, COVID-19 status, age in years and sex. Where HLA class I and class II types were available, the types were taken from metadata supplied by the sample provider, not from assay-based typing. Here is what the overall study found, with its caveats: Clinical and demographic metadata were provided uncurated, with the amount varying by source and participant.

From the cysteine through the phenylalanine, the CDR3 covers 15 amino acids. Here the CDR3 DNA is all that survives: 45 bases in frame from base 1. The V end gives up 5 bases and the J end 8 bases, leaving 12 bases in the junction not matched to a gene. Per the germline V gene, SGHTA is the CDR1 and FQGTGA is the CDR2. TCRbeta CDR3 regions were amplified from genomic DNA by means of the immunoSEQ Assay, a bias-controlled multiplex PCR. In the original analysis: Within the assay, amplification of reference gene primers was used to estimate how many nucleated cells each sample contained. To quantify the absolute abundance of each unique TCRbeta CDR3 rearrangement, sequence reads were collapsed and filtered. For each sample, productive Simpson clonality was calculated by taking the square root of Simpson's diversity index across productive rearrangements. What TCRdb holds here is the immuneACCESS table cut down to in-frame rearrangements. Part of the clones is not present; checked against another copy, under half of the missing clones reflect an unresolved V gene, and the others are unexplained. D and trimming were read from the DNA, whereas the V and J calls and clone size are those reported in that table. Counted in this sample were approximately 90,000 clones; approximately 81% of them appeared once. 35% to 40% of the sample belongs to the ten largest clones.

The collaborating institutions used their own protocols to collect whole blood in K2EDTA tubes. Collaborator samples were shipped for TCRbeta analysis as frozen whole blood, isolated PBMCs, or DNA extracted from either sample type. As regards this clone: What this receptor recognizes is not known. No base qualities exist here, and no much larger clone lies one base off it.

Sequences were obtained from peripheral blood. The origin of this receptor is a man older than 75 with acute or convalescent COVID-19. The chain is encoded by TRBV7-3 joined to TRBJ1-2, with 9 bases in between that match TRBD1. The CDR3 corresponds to CASSPSRDRAWGYTF. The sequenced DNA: TGTGCCAGCAGCCCGTCCCGGGACAGGGCTTGGGGCTACACCTTC.